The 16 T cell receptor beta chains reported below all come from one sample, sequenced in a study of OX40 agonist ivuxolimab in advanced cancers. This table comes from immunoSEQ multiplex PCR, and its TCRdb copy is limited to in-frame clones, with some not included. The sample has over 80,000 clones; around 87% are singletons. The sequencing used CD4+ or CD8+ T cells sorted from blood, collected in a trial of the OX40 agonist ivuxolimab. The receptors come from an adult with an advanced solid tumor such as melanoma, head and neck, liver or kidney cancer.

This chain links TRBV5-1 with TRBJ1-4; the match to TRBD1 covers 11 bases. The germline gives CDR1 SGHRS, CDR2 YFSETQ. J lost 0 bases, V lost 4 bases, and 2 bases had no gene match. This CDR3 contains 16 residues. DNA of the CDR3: TGCGCCAGCAGCATGGGACAGGGGGCAACTAATGAAAAACTGTTTTTT. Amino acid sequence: CASSMGQGATNEKLFF.

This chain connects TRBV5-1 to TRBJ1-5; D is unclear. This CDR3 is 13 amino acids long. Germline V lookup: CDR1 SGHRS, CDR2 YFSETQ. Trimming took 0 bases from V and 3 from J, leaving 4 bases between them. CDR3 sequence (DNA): TGCGCCAGCAGCTTGGGTCCCAATCAGCCCCAGCATTTT. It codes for CASSLGPNQPQHF.

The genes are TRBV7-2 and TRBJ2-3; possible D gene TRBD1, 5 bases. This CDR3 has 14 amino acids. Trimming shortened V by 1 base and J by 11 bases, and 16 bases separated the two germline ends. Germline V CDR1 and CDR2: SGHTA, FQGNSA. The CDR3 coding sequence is TGTGCCAGCAGCTTAGTTGTGACAGCCCCACAGCAGTATTTT. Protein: CASSLVVTAPQQYF.

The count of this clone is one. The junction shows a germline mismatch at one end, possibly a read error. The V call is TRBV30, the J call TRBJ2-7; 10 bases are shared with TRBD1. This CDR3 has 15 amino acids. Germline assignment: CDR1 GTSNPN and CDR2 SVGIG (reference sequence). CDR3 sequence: CVWSPGQGIVYEQYF. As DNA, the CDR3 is TGTGTCTGGTCCCCGGGACAGGGGATCGTCTACGAGCAGTACTTC. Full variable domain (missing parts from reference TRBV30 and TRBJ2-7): SQTIHQWPATLVQPVGSPLSLECTVEGTSNPNLYWYRQAAGRGLQLLFYSVGIGQISSEVPQNLSASRPQDRQFILSSKKLLLSDSGFYLCVWSPGQGIVYEQYFGPGTRLTVT.

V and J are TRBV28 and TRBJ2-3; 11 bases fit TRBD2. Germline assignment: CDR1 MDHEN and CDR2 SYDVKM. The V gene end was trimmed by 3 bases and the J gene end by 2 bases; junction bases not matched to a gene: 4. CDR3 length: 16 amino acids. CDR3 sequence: CASSFGTSGDTDTQYF. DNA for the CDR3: TGTGCCAGCAGTTTTGGGACTAGCGGAGACACAGATACGCAGTATTTT.

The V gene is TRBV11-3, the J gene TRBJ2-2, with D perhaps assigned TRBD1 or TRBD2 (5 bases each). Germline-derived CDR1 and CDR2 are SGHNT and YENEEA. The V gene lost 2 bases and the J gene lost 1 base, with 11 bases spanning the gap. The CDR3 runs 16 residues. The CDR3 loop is CASSLKPGRNTGELFF. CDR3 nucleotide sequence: TGTGCCAGCAGCTTAAAACCGGGACGGAACACCGGGGAGCTGTTTTTT.

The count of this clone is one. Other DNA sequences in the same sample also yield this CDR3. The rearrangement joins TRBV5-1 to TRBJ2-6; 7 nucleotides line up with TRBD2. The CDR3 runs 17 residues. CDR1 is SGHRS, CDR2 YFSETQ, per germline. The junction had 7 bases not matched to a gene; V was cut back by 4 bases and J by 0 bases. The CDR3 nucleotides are TGCGCCAGCAGCAGCGGGGACTTGAGCTCTGGGGCCAACGTCCTGACTTTC. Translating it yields CASSSGDLSSGANVLTF.

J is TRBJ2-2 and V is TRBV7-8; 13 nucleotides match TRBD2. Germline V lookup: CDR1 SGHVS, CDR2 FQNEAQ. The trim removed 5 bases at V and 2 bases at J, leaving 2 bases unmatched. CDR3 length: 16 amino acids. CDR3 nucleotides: TGTGCCAGCAGCCAGGGACTAGCGGGAAACACCGGGGAGCTGTTTTTT. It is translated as CASSQGLAGNTGELFF.

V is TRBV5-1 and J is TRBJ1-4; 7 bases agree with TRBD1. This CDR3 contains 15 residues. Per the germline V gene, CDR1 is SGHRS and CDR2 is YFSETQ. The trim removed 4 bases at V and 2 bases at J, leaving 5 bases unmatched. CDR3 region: CASSDSQGTNEKLFF. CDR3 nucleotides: TGCGCCAGCAGCGATTCACAGGGGACTAATGAAAAACTGTTTTTT.

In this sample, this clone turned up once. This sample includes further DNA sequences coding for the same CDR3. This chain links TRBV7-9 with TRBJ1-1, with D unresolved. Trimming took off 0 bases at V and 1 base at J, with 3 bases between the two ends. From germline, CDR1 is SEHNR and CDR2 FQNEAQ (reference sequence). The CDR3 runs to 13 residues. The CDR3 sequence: CASSLAPNTEAFF. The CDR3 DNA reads TGTGCCAGCAGCTTAGCCCCGAACACTGAAGCTTTCTTT.

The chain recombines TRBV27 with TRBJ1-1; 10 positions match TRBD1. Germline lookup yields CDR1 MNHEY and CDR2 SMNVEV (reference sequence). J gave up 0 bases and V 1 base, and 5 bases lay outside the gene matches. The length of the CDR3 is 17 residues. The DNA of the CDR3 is TGTGCCAGCAGTTTATTCGGACAGGGGGGTTTGAACACTGAAGCTTTCTTT. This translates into CASSLFGQGGLNTEAFF.

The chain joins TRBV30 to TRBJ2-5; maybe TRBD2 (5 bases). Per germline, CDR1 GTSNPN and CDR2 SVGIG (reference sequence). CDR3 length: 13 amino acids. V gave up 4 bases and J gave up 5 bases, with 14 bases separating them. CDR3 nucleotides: TGTGCCTGGAACCTTGGACTCCTGGAGACCCAGTACTTC. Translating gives CAWNLGLLETQYF.

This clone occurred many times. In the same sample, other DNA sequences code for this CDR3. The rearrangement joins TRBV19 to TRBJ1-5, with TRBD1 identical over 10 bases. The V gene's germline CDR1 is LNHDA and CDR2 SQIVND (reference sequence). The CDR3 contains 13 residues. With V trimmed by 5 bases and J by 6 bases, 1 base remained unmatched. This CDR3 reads CASSGTGAQPQHF. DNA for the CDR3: TGTGCCAGTAGTGGGACAGGGGCTCAGCCCCAGCATTTT.

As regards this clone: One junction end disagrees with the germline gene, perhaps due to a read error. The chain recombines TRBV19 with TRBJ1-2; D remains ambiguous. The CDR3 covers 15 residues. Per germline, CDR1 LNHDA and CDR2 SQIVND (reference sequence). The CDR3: CASRIGSAASYGYTF. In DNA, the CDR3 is TGTGCCAGTAGGATAGGATCGGCGGCTTCCTATGGCTACACCTTC.

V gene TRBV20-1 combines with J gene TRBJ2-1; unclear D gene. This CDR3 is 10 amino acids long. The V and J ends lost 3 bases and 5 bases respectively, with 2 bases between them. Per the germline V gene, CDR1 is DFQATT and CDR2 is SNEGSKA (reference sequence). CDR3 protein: CSASNNEQFF. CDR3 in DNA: TGCAGTGCTAGTAACAATGAGCAGTTCTTC.

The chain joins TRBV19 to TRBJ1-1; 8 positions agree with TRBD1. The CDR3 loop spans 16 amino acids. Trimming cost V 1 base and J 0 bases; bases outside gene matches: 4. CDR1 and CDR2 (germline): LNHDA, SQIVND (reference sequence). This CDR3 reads CASSIAGGQVNTEAFF. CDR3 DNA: TGTGCCAGTAGTATAGCCGGGGGACAGGTGAACACTGAAGCTTTCTTT.